The 3 T cell receptor beta chains listed next were all sequenced from one sample in a study of T cell clonotyping in hematopoietic cell transplantation. Profiling relied on immunoSEQ multiplex PCR, and the TCRdb table lists in-frame clones only, not all of them. The table records approximately 9,300 clones, around 80% of them present only once. The sequencing here drew on PBMCs, taken at the time of graft-versus-host disease after allogeneic stem cell transplant. The receptor source for this set is a male patient between 60 and 69 years old who had an allogeneic stem cell transplant from an unrelated donor, so the T cells may come from the graft donor. Some clones in this sample may be carry-over from other donors' samples.

The chain is built from TRBV20-1 and TRBJ1-2; 10 nucleotides align to TRBD1. CDR3 length: 11 amino acids. Germline values: CDR1 DFQATT, CDR2 SNEGSKA (reference sequence). V lost 5 bases and J lost 6; bases outside the gene matches: 0. CDR3 in DNA: TGCAGTGCTGGGACAGGGGATGGCTACACCTTC. It encodes CSAGTGDGYTF.

This clone was detected once. The gene calls are TRBV29-1 and TRBJ1-2; D is unresolved. There are 11 residues in the CDR3. Trimming took 6 bases from V and 4 from J, leaving 9 bases between them. Germline V lookup: CDR1 SQVTM, CDR2 ANQGSEA. CDR3 protein: CSVAEGYGYTF. The CDR3 nucleotides are TGCAGCGTGGCCGAAGGCTATGGCTACACCTTC.

The chain employs TRBV28 and TRBJ1-2; D is uncertain. The CDR3 contains 12 residues. Germline loops: CDR1 MDHEN, CDR2 SYDVKM. Trimming took 5 bases from V and 11 from J, leaving 15 bases between them. CDR3 region: CASSTRQGYYTF. In DNA form, the CDR3 reads TGTGCCAGCAGTACGCGACAAGGGTATTACACCTTC.